This entry lists 24 T cell receptor beta chains sequenced from one sample in a study of response to subunit inactivated influenza vaccine (dated by TCRdb to between 2018 and 2020). Library creation used RT-PCR. The reads were generated on an Illumina HiSeq 2500. TCRdb reworked the public reads: Q25 trimming with fastp, MiXCR clone assembly, productive beta chains retained. Rows matching on CDR3 protein sequence are summarized as one entry with the most common DNA and genes. The sample has more than 450,000 distinct CDR3 sequences on record, about 11% of them singletons. About a tenth of the sample is held by the ten biggest clonotypes. Sequencing was performed on PBMCs from blood, taken on the day of vaccination. These receptors were taken from a man aged 50 to 60 who received an inactivated influenza vaccine. Donor details come from another sample of the same person, matched by shared clones.

Only a few counts were recorded for this clonotype. The V call is TRBV20-1, the J call TRBJ2-7; D tentatively reads TRBD1 or TRBD2 (5 bases each). This CDR3 region has 14 residues. Germline CDR1 and CDR2: DFQATT and SNEGSKA (reference sequence). Trimming left V 0 bases short and J 0 bases short, with 9 bases between. The CDR3, as DNA: TGCAGTGCTAGAGAGGGACGACCCTCCTACGAGCAGTACTTC. Translating gives CSAREGRPSYEQYF.

The chain uses TRBV6-1 and TRBJ1-1; D ambiguous. The germline CDR1 and CDR2 sequences are MNHNS and SASEGT. The CDR3 contains 15 residues. V was pared by 1 base and J by 1 base, with 10 bases between. For the CDR3, the DNA is TGTGCCAGCAGTGAAGATCTCTCTTGGAACACTGAAGCTTTCTTT. Its protein product is CASSEDLSWNTEAFF.

This clonotype was counted only a few times. This chain links TRBV7-8 with TRBJ1-2, with 7 bases aligning to TRBD1. The V segment lost 0 bases and the J segment 7 bases; nucleotides outside the gene matches: 8. There are 15 residues in the CDR3. The V gene's germline CDR1 is SGHVS and CDR2 FQNEAQ. CDR3 loop: CASSLAGTEPGGYTF. The CDR3 DNA reads TGTGCCAGCAGCTTAGCGGGGACAGAACCGGGTGGCTACACCTTC. The full variable domain, completed using reference TRBV7-8 and TRBJ1-2, is GAGVSQSPRYKVAKRGQDVALRCDPISGHVSLFWYQQALGQGPEFLTYFQNEAQLDKSGLPSDRFFAERPEGSVSTLKIQRTQQEDSAVYLCASSLAGTEPGGYTFGSGTRLTVV.

This clonotype was seen a few times. The genes are TRBV20-1 and TRBJ1-6, with D maybe TRBD1 (5 bases). The germline V gene has CDR1 DFQATT and CDR2 SNEGSKA (reference sequence). V dropped 2 bases and J dropped 9 bases, with 14 bases sitting between them. This CDR3 contains 14 residues. Here the CDR3 DNA reads TGCAGTGCTAGACCAGCAAGCAGGGCTTCACCCCTCCACTTT. Its protein product is CSARPASRASPLHF.

The V and J genes are TRBV6-2 or TRBV6-3 and TRBJ2-1; D is possibly TRBD1 (5 bases). The CDR3 totals 14 residues. CDR1 MNHEY and CDR2 SVGEGT come from the germline V gene. With 11 bases removed from V and 1 base from J, the gap between germline ends came to 15 bases. As DNA, the CDR3 is TGTGCCGGGGCTTGGGTCTGGTCCTACAATGAGCAGTTCTTC. It translates to CAGAWVWSYNEQFF.

CDR3 sequence (DNA): TGCGCCAGCAGCTTGGGGGGACAGGGGACCCAACCCCTCCACTTT. This codes for CASSLGGQGTQPLHF. The chain employs TRBV5-1 and TRBJ1-6, with 10 bases fitting TRBD1. The germline V gene encodes CDR1 SGHRS and CDR2 YFSETQ. This CDR3 comprises 15 residues. The V and J ends lost 0 bases and 12 bases, in that order; junction bases with no gene match: 6.

CDR3 coding DNA: TGTGCCTGGGGTCAGCCCCAGCATTTT. Translating gives CAWGQPQHF. The chain couples TRBV5-4 to TRBJ1-5; D is unresolved. This CDR3 has 9 residues. Per the germline V gene, CDR1 is SGHNT and CDR2 is YYREEE (reference sequence). V was pared by 10 bases and J by 6 bases, with 5 bases between.

This chain uses TRBV7-2 with TRBJ1-4; 7 bases fit TRBD1. CDR3 length: 13 residues. V lost 6 bases to trimming and J lost 7 bases; unmatched junction nucleotides: 5. CDR1 is SGHTA, CDR2 FQGNSA, per germline. The CDR3 nucleotides are TGTGCCAGCAGTCAGGGGGGTAGTGAAAAACTGTTTTTT. As protein: CASSQGGSEKLFF.

This chain connects TRBV4-3 to TRBJ2-7; TRBD2 matches at 7 bases. The CDR3 sequence is 15 residues long. After removal of 4 bases from V and 0 bases from J, the junction contained 6 bases not matched to a gene. Germline CDR1 LGHNA, CDR2 YSLEER. The CDR3 coding sequence is TGCGCCAGCAGCCTAGAGGGAGGGGACTCCTACGAGCAGTACTTC. It encodes CASSLEGGDSYEQYF.

This clonotype showed up just a few times. The rearrangement uses TRBV6-2 or TRBV6-3 and TRBJ2-3; D ambiguous. The length of the CDR3 is 18 residues. Trimming shortened V by 2 bases and J by 2 bases, and 20 bases separated the two germline ends. Germline CDR1 MNHEY, CDR2 SVGEGT. In nucleotides, the CDR3 is TGTGCCAGCAGTTACATGTCCGAGACCGCACCTTCCACAGATACGCAGTATTTT. This encodes CASSYMSETAPSTDTQYF.

The chain couples TRBV5-6 to TRBJ2-1; D is possibly TRBD1 (6 bases). Germline values: CDR1 SGHDT, CDR2 YYEEEE. The CDR3 loop spans 14 amino acids. V lost 2 bases and J 7 bases, leaving 13 bases between the germline ends. CDR3 region: CASSFLDSRNEQFF. CDR3 nucleotides: TGTGCCAGCAGCTTTTTGGACAGCAGAAATGAGCAGTTCTTC.

This sequence joins TRBV7-6 and TRBJ2-7; D gene uncertain. The CDR3 sequence is 15 residues long. Per the germline V gene, CDR1 is SGHVS and CDR2 is FNYEAQ. V lost 5 bases, J lost 2 bases, and 16 bases lay in between. The DNA for the CDR3 is TGTGCCAGCAGCGCATCGGTACAGTCACCCTACGAGCAGTACTTC. As protein: CASSASVQSPYEQYF. Filled out from reference TRBV7-6 and TRBJ2-7, the complete variable domain reads GAGVSQSPRYKVTKRGQDVALRCDPISGHVSLYWYRQALGQGPEFLTYFNYEAQQDKSGLPNDRFSAERPEGSISTLTIQRTEQRDSAMYRCASSASVQSPYEQYFGPGTRLTVT.

This clonotype has a handful of counts. The chain employs TRBV6-5 and TRBJ2-3, with 10 bases lining up with TRBD1. This CDR3 has 16 residues. The germline V gene encodes CDR1 MNHEY and CDR2 SVGAGI. Unmatched junction bases numbered 2, after V lost 2 bases and J lost 0 bases. CDR3 protein: CASSYGTGESTDTQYF. DNA for the CDR3: TGTGCCAGCAGTTACGGGACAGGGGAAAGCACAGATACGCAGTATTTT.

This clonotype was counted only a few times. V is TRBV6-2 or TRBV6-3 and J is TRBJ2-7; D is ambiguous. Per the germline V gene, CDR1 is MNHEY and CDR2 is SVGEGT. The CDR3 loop spans 13 amino acids. The V end was cut by 2 bases, the J end by 1 base, with 6 bases between. The CDR3 is CASSYLFSYEQYF. CDR3 DNA: TGTGCCAGCAGTTACCTATTTTCCTACGAGCAGTACTTC.

Many counts were recorded for this clonotype. V usage is TRBV9 and J usage is TRBJ2-3; a possible D gene is TRBD1 (6 bases). The CDR3 is 15 amino acids. CDR1 and CDR2 (germline): SGDLS, YYNGEE. V was clipped by 4 bases and J by 2 bases, with 14 bases between them. The CDR3 loop is CASSTTGHLTDTQYF. The DNA of the CDR3 is TGTGCCAGCAGCACAACGGGACACCTCACAGATACGCAGTATTTT.

The chain couples TRBV5-1 to TRBJ2-3; TRBD2 matches 11 bases. With 0 bases clipped from V and 2 bases from J, the junction kept 2 bases outside the gene matches. The CDR3 length is 16 residues. The germline CDR1 and CDR2 sequences are SGHRS and YFSETQ. This chain's CDR3 is CASSLVTSGATDTQYF. CDR3 nucleotide sequence: TGCGCCAGCAGCTTGGTGACTAGCGGGGCCACAGATACGCAGTATTTT.

This clonotype has just a few counts. The genes are TRBV6-1 and TRBJ1-2; tentatively, D is TRBD1 (6 bases). Trimming shortened V by 7 bases and J by 2 bases, and 17 bases separated the two germline ends. This CDR3 has 15 amino acids. Germline values: CDR1 MNHNS, CDR2 SASEGT. The CDR3 region is CASTSLRGGNYGYTF. CDR3 nucleotide sequence: TGTGCCAGCACCTCCCTCAGGGGCGGAAACTATGGCTACACCTTC.

The chain recombines TRBV27 with TRBJ2-3; TRBD2 matches at 10 bases. CDR1 and CDR2 (germline): MNHEY, SMNVEV (reference sequence). Trimming at V came to 6 bases and at J to 5 bases, leaving 11 bases not matched to a gene. CDR3 size: 16 residues. The CDR3 nucleotides read TGTGCCAGCAGGCCGATAGCGGGAGGAAGTGGAGATACGCAGTATTTT. This sequence encodes CASRPIAGGSGDTQYF.

This clonotype was recorded a few times. The chain carries TRBV20-1 and TRBJ1-2, with 7 positions matching TRBD1. CDR3 length equals 13 residues. Trimming cost V 0 bases and J 4 bases; bases outside gene matches: 2. Germline V CDR1 and CDR2: DFQATT, SNEGSKA (reference sequence). The CDR3 sequence: CSAREDRSYGYTF. CDR3 DNA sequence: TGCAGTGCTAGAGAGGACAGGAGCTATGGCTACACCTTC.

The rearrangement links TRBV5-5 to TRBJ2-3, with D perhaps TRBD1 or TRBD2 (5 bases each). The CDR3 length is 16 residues. Germline loops: CDR1 SGHKS, CDR2 YYEKEE (reference sequence). The V end lost 0 bases, the J end lost 3 bases, and 14 bases lay between the germline ends. Here the CDR3 reads CASSLGGKMRTDTQYF. The CDR3 DNA reads TGTGCCAGCAGCTTGGGGGGGAAAATGCGGACAGATACGCAGTATTTT.

V gene TRBV20-1 combines with J gene TRBJ2-3; TRBD2 matches at 11 bases. The CDR3 has 15 residues. Germline values: CDR1 DFQATT, CDR2 SNEGSKA (reference sequence). After removal of 6 bases from V and 6 bases from J, the junction contained 11 bases not matched to a gene. The CDR3 here is CSATSLLAGADTQYF. The CDR3 coding sequence is TGCAGTGCCACTAGCCTACTAGCGGGAGCCGATACGCAGTATTTT.

This clonotype appeared many times. V usage is TRBV3-1 and J usage is TRBJ1-2, with 7 nucleotides matching TRBD1. The CDR3 loop spans 14 amino acids. Germline CDR1 reads LGHDT; CDR2 reads YNNKEL (reference sequence). The junction had 7 bases not matched to a gene; V was cut back by 5 bases and J by 4 bases. CDR3 region: CASSYRGSPYGYTF. The DNA for the CDR3 is TGTGCCAGCAGCTACAGGGGTTCCCCCTATGGCTACACCTTC.

This chain joins TRBV5-1 and TRBJ2-1; D is possibly TRBD1 (5 bases). V was shortened by 4 bases and J by 10 bases, with 18 bases between the two germline ends. Germline V gene data show CDR1 as SGHRS and CDR2 as YFSETQ. This CDR3 comprises 14 residues. CDR3 loop: CASSPNSGHWEQFF. The CDR3 nucleotides are TGCGCCAGCAGCCCAAACTCAGGGCATTGGGAGCAGTTCTTC.

V gene TRBV28 combines with J gene TRBJ1-5; D is unclear. The CDR3 sequence is 14 residues long. Between the trimmed V and J ends, which lost 2 bases and 5 bases, there was a span of 10 bases. The germline V gene encodes CDR1 MDHEN and CDR2 SYDVKM. CDR3 sequence: CASSLSLGYQPQHF. CDR3 in DNA: TGTGCCAGCAGTTTAAGCCTGGGCTATCAGCCCCAGCATTTT.